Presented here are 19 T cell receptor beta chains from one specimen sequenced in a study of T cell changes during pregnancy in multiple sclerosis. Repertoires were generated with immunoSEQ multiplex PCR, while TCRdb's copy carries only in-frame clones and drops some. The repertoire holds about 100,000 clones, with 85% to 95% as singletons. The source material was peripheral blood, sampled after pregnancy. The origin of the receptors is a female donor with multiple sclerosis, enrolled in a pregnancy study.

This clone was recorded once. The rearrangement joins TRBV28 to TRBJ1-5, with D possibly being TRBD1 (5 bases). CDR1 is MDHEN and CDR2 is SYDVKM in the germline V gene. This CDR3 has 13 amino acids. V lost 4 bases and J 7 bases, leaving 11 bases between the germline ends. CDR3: CASSWGGVQPQHF. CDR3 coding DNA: TGTGCCAGCAGTTGGGGAGGGGTCCAGCCCCAGCATTTT.

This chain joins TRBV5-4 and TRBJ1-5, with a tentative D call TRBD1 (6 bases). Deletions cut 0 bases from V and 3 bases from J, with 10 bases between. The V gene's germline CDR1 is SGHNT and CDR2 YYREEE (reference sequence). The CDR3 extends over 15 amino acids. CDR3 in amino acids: CASSLGGQINQPQHF. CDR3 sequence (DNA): TGTGCCAGCAGCTTGGGGGGACAAATCAATCAGCCCCAGCATTTT.

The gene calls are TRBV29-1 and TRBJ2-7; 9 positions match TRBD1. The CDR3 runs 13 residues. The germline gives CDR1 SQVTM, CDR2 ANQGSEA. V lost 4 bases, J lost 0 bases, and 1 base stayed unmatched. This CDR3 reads CSVGQGDSYEQYF. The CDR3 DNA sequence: TGCAGCGTTGGACAGGGGGACTCCTACGAGCAGTACTTC.

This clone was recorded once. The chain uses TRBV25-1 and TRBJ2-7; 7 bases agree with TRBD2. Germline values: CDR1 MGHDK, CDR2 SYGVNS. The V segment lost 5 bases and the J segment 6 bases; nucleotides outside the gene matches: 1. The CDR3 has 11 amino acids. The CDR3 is CASSSGGEQYF. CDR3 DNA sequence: TGTGCCAGCAGTTCGGGGGGCGAGCAGTACTTC.

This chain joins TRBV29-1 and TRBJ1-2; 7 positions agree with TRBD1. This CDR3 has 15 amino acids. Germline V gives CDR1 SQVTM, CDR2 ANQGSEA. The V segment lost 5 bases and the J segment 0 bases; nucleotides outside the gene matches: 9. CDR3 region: CSVPDREEANYGYTF. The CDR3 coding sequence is TGCAGCGTTCCCGACAGGGAAGAAGCTAACTATGGCTACACCTTC.

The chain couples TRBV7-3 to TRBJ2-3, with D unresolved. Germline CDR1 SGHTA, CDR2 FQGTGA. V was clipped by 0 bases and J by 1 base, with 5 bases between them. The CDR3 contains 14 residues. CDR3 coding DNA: TGTGCCAGCAGCTTAACCCCCGGCACAGATACGCAGTATTTT. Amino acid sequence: CASSLTPGTDTQYF. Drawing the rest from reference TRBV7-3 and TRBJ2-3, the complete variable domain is GAGVSQTPSNKVTEKGKYVELRCDPISGHTALYWYRQSLGQGPEFLIYFQGTGAADDSGLPNDRFFAVRPEGSVSTLKIQRTERGDSAVYLCASSLTPGTDTQYFGPGTRLTVL.

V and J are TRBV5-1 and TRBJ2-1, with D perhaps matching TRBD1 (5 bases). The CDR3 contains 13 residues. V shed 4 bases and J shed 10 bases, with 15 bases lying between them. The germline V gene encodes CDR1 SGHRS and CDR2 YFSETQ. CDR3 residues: CASSPSQGREQFF. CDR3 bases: TGCGCCAGCAGCCCGTCCCAGGGCAGGGAGCAGTTCTTC. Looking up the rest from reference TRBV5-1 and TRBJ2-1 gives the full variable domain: KAGVTQTPRYLIKTRGQQVTLSCSPISGHRSVSWYQQTPGQGLQFLFEYFSETQRNKGNFPGRFSGRQFSNSRSEMNVSTLELGDSALYLCASSPSQGREQFFGPGTRLTVL.

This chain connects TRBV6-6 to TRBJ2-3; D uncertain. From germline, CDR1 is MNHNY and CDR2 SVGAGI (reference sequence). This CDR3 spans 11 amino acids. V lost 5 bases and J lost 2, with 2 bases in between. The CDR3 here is CASSLTDTQYF. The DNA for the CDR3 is TGTGCCAGCAGTCTCACAGATACGCAGTATTTT.

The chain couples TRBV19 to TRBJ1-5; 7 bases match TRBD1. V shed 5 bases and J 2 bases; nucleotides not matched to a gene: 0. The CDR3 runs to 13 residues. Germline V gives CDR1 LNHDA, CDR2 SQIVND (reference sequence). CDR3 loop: CASSDRGNQPQHF. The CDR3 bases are TGTGCCAGTAGTGACAGGGGCAATCAGCCCCAGCATTTT.

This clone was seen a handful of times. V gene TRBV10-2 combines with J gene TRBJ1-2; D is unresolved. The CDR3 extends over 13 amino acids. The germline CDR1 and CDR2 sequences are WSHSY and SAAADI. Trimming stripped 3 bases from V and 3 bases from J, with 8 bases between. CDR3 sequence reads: CASSDRTDYGYTF. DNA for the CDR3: TGCGCCAGCAGTGATCGTACAGACTATGGCTACACCTTC.

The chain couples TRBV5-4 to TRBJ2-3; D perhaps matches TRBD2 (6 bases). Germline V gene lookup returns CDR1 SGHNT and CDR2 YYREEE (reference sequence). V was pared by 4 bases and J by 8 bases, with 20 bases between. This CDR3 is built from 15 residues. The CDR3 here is CASSLYRERVGTQYF. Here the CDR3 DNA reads TGTGCCAGCAGCCTCTACCGGGAGCGGGTGGGTACGCAGTATTTT.

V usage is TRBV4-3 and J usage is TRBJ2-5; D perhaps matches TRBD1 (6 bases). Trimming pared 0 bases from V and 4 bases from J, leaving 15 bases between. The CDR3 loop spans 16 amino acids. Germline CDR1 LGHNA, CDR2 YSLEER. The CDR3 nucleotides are TGCGCCAGCAGCCAAGATCTACCAGGGGAAGGAGAGACCCAGTACTTC. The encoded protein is CASSQDLPGEGETQYF.

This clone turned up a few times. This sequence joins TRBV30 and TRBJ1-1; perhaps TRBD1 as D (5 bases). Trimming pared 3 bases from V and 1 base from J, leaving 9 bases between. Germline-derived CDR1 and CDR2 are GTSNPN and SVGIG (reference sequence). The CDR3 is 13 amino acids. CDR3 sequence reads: CAWRKGSNTEAFF. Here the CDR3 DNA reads TGTGCCTGGAGGAAGGGGTCGAACACTGAAGCTTTCTTT. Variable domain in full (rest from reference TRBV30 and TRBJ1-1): SQTIHQWPATLVQPVGSPLSLECTVEGTSNPNLYWYRQAAGRGLQLLFYSVGIGQISSEVPQNLSASRPQDRQFILSSKKLLLSDSGFYLCAWRKGSNTEAFFGQGTRLTVV.

The CDR3 sequence is CASSFLGLGQSNEQYF. The CDR3 region has the DNA TGTGCCAGCAGTTTCTTAGGTTTGGGACAGAGCAACGAGCAGTACTTC. The chain combines TRBV28 with TRBJ2-7; TRBD1 matches 7 bases. This CDR3 region has 16 residues. V lost 3 bases to trimming and J lost 5 bases; unmatched junction nucleotides: 13. Germline CDR1 MDHEN, CDR2 SYDVKM.

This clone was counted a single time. The DNA of the CDR3 is TGCGCCAGCAGTAGAGGGGGAGATGATGGCTACACCTTC. Amino acid sequence: CASSRGGDDGYTF. J is TRBJ1-2 and V is TRBV5-1; tentative D call: TRBD1 (6 bases). Germline V CDR1 and CDR2: SGHRS, YFSETQ. Trimming removed 5 bases at V and 6 bases at J, with 14 bases between. The CDR3 loop spans 13 amino acids.

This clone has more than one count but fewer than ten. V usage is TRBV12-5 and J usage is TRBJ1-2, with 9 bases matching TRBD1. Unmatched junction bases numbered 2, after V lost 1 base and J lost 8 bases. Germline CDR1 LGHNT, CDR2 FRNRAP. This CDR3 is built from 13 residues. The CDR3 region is CASGLDRGRGYTF. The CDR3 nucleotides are TGTGCTAGTGGTTTGGACAGGGGGCGAGGCTACACCTTC.

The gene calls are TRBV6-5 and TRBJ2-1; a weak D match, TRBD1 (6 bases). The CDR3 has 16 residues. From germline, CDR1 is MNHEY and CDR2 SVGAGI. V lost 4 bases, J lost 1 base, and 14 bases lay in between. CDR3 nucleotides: TGTGCCAGCAGTTTGACAGGCGCCCTTTCCTACAATGAGCAGTTCTTC. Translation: CASSLTGALSYNEQFF.

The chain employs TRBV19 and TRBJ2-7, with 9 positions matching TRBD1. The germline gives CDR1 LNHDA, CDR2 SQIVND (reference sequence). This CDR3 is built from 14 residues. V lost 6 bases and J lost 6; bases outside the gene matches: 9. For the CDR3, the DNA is TGTGCCAGTAGACCGGGACAGGGTTCGTTCGAGCAGTACTTC. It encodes CASRPGQGSFEQYF.

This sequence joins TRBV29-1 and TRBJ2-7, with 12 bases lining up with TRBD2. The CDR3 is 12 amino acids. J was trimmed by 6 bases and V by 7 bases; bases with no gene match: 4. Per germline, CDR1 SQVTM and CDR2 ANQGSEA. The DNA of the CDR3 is TGCAGCGCTAGCGGGAGGGCCCCCGAGCAGTACTTC. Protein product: CSASGRAPEQYF.